This T cell receptor (beta chain) was sequenced in a study of beta chain features in type 1 diabetes. This clone was seen a handful of times. Its antigen remains unidentified. Each of the CD4+ naive, central memory, regulatory and stem cell-like memory populations was sorted via CD45RO/CCR7/CD25/CD127/CD95/CD27. Points from the study as a whole: Within patients, naive, central memory and Treg TCRB repertoires seemed more similar than within healthy donors.

Expressed TCRB transcripts got sequenced, as all isolated RNA was reverse transcribed. About 3.6 million reads on average were seen across naive, central memory and regulatory T cell samples. Clones were read by immunoSEQ multiplex PCR, and TCRdb kept only the in-frame ones, dropping some. The table has over 150,000 clones, about 13% seen once. Germline CDR1 and CDR2: SQVTM and ANQGSEA. Deletions cut 4 bases from V and 6 bases from J, with 13 bases between. The CDR3 covers 12 residues. The receptor was derived from a young woman in good health. The V call is TRBV29-1, the J call TRBJ2-7, with D possibly being TRBD1 (6 bases). Sequences were obtained from central memory CD4+ T cells from blood. CDR3 DNA: TGCAGCGTTGGTAAGGGGACACGCGAGCAGTACTTC. Translation gives CSVGKGTREQYF.